This T cell receptor (beta chain) was documented in a study of shared clonotypes between healthy human individuals. Study details: Per donor, CD8 memory used one plate, CD8 naive used two, CD4 memory used three and CD4 naive used three. Study-level results: Estimated clonotype richness was generally higher in naive than memory subsets.

The CDR3 consists of 14 residues. The trim removed 7 bases at V and 2 bases at J, leaving 8 bases unmatched. Germline V gives CDR1 SGHNT, CDR2 YYREEE (reference sequence). CD8 cells classed as naive were CD45RO-negative and positively selected for CCR7, excluding terminally differentiated effector memory CD45RA+ cells. Deep-level settings were used for running the assay. Genomic DNA of every subset was divided equally among multiple immunoSEQ plates. The protocol was immunoSEQ multiplex PCR, while the TCRdb copy is restricted to in-frame clones and leaves out a portion. The profile shows hundreds of thousands of clones, roughly 95% of them singletons. This clone has just one count. Antigen specificity is unknown.

This TCR came from a woman aged 25 to 39 in good health. V and J are TRBV5-4 and TRBJ2-7; 8 bases are a match to TRBD1. Specimen: naive CD8+ T cells sorted from blood. The DNA of the CDR3 is TGTGCCAGCCACCCCTCAGGGGGCGCCTACGAGCAGTACTTC. Translating it yields CASHPSGGAYEQYF.